This T cell receptor beta chain originates from a study of shared clonotypes between healthy human individuals. Study-wide findings and caveats: Deeper or shallower sequencing was expected to change how clonotypes are shared among donors. Larger estimated richness was generally seen in naive subsets than in memory subsets.

Details on this clone: Its antigen is still unknown.

Every subset's genomic DNA went evenly onto several immunoSEQ plates. Only in-frame clones appear in the TCRdb table, and some are missing; sequencing was by immunoSEQ multiplex PCR. The sample lists about 1 million clones, approximately 76% occurring once. Naive CD4+ cells were CD45RA-selected; the remaining cells were memory. V lost 0 bases and J lost 6, with 11 bases in between. CDR3 length: 14 amino acids. In germline, CDR1 is WNHNN, CDR2 SYGVQD (reference sequence). The sample was memory CD4+ T cells sorted from blood. Regarding subset: CD45RA-negative fraction. The chain has TRBV10-1 and TRBJ1-2; D is possibly TRBD1 (6 bases). The receptor comes from a man aged 18-30 years in good health. CDR3 in amino acids: CASSESDRLNGYTF. The CDR3 nucleotides are TGCGCCAGCAGTGAGTCAGACAGGTTGAATGGCTACACCTTC.